This paragraph covers one T cell receptor beta chain sequence. Its antigen is currently unknown. In TCRdb, the RT-PCR reads were re-called with MiXCR into one record per CDR3 protein. The sample includes 250,000 to 350,000 distinct CDR3 sequences, over 20% seen only once; the top ten take approximately 10%. The data were taken from a study of response to subunit inactivated influenza vaccine. The ends lost 4 bases at V and 5 bases at J; junction bases unmatched: 6. The length of the CDR3 is 15 residues. Germline CDR1 is MNHNS and CDR2 is SASEGT. Whole-study findings and limits: After each seasonal influenza vaccination, few new T cells are recruited, the authors suggested.

This material consisted of PBMCs from blood, taken around 22 months after vaccination. This chain uses TRBV6-1 with TRBJ1-1; TRBD1 agrees at 11 bases. The source is a man aged 50 to 69 who received an inactivated influenza vaccine. The CDR3 here is CASSAGQGATTEAFF. CDR3 sequence (DNA): TGTGCCAGCAGTGCCGGACAGGGGGCGACGACTGAAGCTTTCTTT.